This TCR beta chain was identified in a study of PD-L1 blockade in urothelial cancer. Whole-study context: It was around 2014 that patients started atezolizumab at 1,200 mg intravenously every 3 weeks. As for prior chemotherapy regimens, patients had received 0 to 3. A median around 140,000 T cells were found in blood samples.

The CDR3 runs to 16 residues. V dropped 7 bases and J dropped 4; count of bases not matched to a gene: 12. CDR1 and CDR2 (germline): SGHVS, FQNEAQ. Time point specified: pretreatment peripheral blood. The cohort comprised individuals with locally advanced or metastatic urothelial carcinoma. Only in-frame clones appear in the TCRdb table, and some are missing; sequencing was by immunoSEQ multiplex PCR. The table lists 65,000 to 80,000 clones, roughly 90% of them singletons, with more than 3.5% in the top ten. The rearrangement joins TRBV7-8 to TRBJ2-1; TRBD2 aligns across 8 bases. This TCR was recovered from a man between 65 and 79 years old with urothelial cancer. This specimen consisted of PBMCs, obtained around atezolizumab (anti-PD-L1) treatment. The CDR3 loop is CASTPRRAGGYNEQFF. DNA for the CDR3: TGTGCCAGCACCCCCCGCAGGGCGGGAGGTTACAATGAGCAGTTCTTC.